One and the same sample provided the 21 T cell receptor beta chains below, sequenced in a study of lymphopenia after photon versus proton radiotherapy (dated by TCRdb to about 2019). Library prep was done by the immunoSEQ multiplex PCR assay. This is the immuneACCESS table as TCRdb keeps it, with only in-frame sequences that have V and J called. A part of the clones is gone; compared with another copy, unresolved V genes explain less than half, and the rest is unexplained. Here the sample has approximately 45,000 clones; less than 90% occur a single time. The ten largest clones add up to roughly 2.3% of the sample. The sequenced sample was peripheral blood, obtained from a patient treated with photon-based radiotherapy. The receptor set was obtained from a man aged 40-49 years with gastric cancer.

This clone occurred once. The V call is TRBV19, the J call TRBJ1-1; the match to TRBD1 covers 7 bases. Germline loops: CDR1 LNHDA, CDR2 SQIVND (reference sequence). The junction had 7 bases not matched to a gene; V was cut back by 8 bases and J by 1 base. The length of the CDR3 is 14 residues. CDR3 protein: CASVKGAANTEAFF. CDR3 coding DNA: TGTGCCAGTGTAAAGGGGGCCGCGAACACTGAAGCTTTCTTT.

The V call is TRBV19, the J call TRBJ2-2, with D perhaps TRBD1 (5 bases). Germline CDR1 LNHDA, CDR2 SQIVND (reference sequence). V was cut by 7 bases and J by 4 bases, with 13 bases left in between. The CDR3 length is 14 residues. The CDR3 sequence: CASTGWLGTGELFF. The CDR3 bases are TGTGCCAGTACAGGGTGGTTAGGCACCGGGGAGCTGTTTTTT.

The V and J genes are TRBV7-8 and TRBJ1-4; 7 nucleotides line up with TRBD1. Germline loops: CDR1 SGHVS, CDR2 FQNEAQ. The trim removed 5 bases at V and 8 bases at J, leaving 5 bases unmatched. CDR3 length equals 13 residues. The CDR3 is CASSVRQGEKLFF. CDR3 in DNA: TGTGCCAGCAGCGTGAGACAGGGAGAAAAACTGTTTTTT.

CDR3 sequence reads: CASNQLVSTYEQYF. The CDR3 nucleotides read TGTGCCAGCAACCAACTAGTTTCTACCTACGAGCAGTACTTC. The V and J genes are TRBV28 and TRBJ2-7; possible D gene TRBD2, 5 bases. The V gene's germline CDR1 is MDHEN and CDR2 SYDVKM. The ends were cut back, 7 bases at V and 2 bases at J, with 15 bases in the middle. This CDR3 region has 14 residues.

In its sample, this clone is medium-sized (0.01 to 0.1%). V gene TRBV6-6 combines with J gene TRBJ1-5, with unresolved D. The CDR3 extends over 15 amino acids. Trimming cost V 4 bases and J 2 bases, with 12 bases left between them. CDR1 and CDR2 (germline): MNHNY, SVGAGI (reference sequence). DNA of the CDR3: TGTGCCAGCAGTTCCCTAGGTGAACGCAATCAGCCCCAGCATTTT. Translation gives CASSSLGERNQPQHF.

The V gene is TRBV25-1, the J gene TRBJ2-5; D is undetermined. This CDR3 comprises 11 residues. V shed 3 bases and J shed 5 bases, with 4 bases lying between them. Germline CDR1 MGHDK, CDR2 SYGVNS. The CDR3 is CASSDRETQYF. CDR3 DNA: TGTGCCAGCAGTGATCGGGAGACCCAGTACTTC.

This chain joins TRBV7-9 and TRBJ2-5, with D perhaps TRBD1 (6 bases). Between the trimmed V and J ends, which lost 4 bases and 5 bases, there was a span of 11 bases. Germline CDR1 and CDR2: SEHNR and FQNEAQ (reference sequence). This CDR3 comprises 13 residues. CDR3 DNA sequence: TGTGCCAGCAGCTATACAGGGTACGAGACCCAGTACTTC. As protein: CASSYTGYETQYF.

V gene TRBV9 combines with J gene TRBJ2-5; D may correspond to TRBD1 or TRBD2 (5 bases each). CDR3 length equals 15 residues. Germline V CDR1 and CDR2: SGDLS, YYNGEE. The V and J ends lost 4 bases and 1 base respectively, with 14 bases between them. DNA for the CDR3: TGTGCCAGCAGCCCAACCGGGACGCCCCAAGAGACCCAGTACTTC. Protein: CASSPTGTPQETQYF.

The rearrangement links TRBV2 to TRBJ1-5; tentatively, D is TRBD1 (5 bases). The V and J ends lost 6 bases and 4 bases respectively, with 10 bases between them. Germline V CDR1 and CDR2: SNHLY, FYNNEI. The CDR3 contains 13 residues. The CDR3 DNA sequence: TGTGCCAGCAGCGAACAGGTAAATCAGCCCCAGCATTTT. This codes for CASSEQVNQPQHF.

The V call is TRBV5-1, the J call TRBJ1-6, with D perhaps matching TRBD1 (5 bases). CDR3 length: 16 residues. CDR1 is SGHRS and CDR2 is YFSETQ in the germline V gene. V gave up 0 bases and J gave up 7 bases, with 14 bases separating them. CDR3 region: CASSLDFGRQNSPLHF. CDR3 DNA: TGCGCCAGCAGCTTGGATTTTGGCAGACAGAATTCACCCCTCCACTTT.

This clone has only a few counts. The chain is built from TRBV7-8 and TRBJ1-5; 8 nucleotides align to TRBD1. The J segment lost 5 bases and the V segment lost 4 bases, leaving 1 base of the junction unmatched. Germline CDR1 SGHVS, CDR2 FQNEAQ. The CDR3 totals 13 residues. The CDR3 DNA is TGTGCCAGCAGCTCGGACAGGGATCAGCCCCAGCATTTT. This gives the protein CASSSDRDQPQHF.

V gene TRBV7-2 combines with J gene TRBJ1-3; D possibly corresponds to TRBD1 (6 bases). CDR3 length: 15 amino acids. Germline V lookup: CDR1 SGHTA, CDR2 FQGNSA. V dropped 5 bases and J dropped 0 bases, with 11 bases sitting between them. CDR3 region: CASSPTTGSGNTIYF. As DNA, the CDR3 is TGTGCCAGCAGCCCGACGACAGGCTCTGGAAACACCATATATTTT. Based on the CDR3 plus reference TRBV7-2 and TRBJ1-3, the full variable domain is GAGVSQSPSNKVTEKGKDVELRCDPISGHTALYWYRQSLGQGLEFLIYFQGNSAPDKSGLPSDRFSAERTGGSVSTLTIQRTQQEDSAVYLCASSPTTGSGNTIYFGEGSWLTVV.

The chain combines TRBV27 with TRBJ1-5, with D maybe TRBD1 (5 bases). The V gene's germline CDR1 is MNHEY and CDR2 SMNVEV (reference sequence). The CDR3 runs 14 residues. Trimming pared 6 bases from V and 2 bases from J, leaving 11 bases between. The CDR3 region has the DNA TGTGCCAGCAGGCCAGGGTCGGGCAATCAGCCCCAGCATTTT. Protein product: CASRPGSGNQPQHF.

The rearrangement links TRBV16 to TRBJ2-5, with D uncertain. Germline values: CDR1 KGHSY, CDR2 FQNENV. This CDR3 has 13 residues. V lost 4 bases to trimming and J lost 6 bases, with 12 bases between them. The CDR3 nucleotides are TGTGCCAGCAGCCTCAATCAGCGCCAGACCCAGTACTTC. This gives the protein CASSLNQRQTQYF.

The gene calls are TRBV4-1 and TRBJ2-1; 11 bases fit TRBD2. CDR3 length: 17 residues. Trimming cost V 4 bases and J 1 base; bases outside gene matches: 6. The germline V gene has CDR1 MGHRA and CDR2 YSYEKL. CDR3 region: CASSPGVAGGSYNEQFF. CDR3 sequence (DNA): TGCGCCAGCAGCCCCGGGGTAGCGGGGGGGTCCTACAATGAGCAGTTCTTC.

Only a few counts were recorded for this clone. The chain is built from TRBV28 and TRBJ2-7; the D gene could be TRBD1 or TRBD2 (5 bases each). With 5 bases removed from V and 1 base from J, the gap between germline ends came to 15 bases. There are 15 residues in the CDR3. Germline V gene data show CDR1 as MDHEN and CDR2 as SYDVKM. Here the CDR3 DNA reads TGTGCCAGCAGTCATCGGGGCAGAGGATCCTACGAGCAGTACTTC. The encoded protein is CASSHRGRGSYEQYF. Combining the CDR3 with reference TRBV28 and TRBJ2-7 gives the whole variable domain DVKVTQSSRYLVKRTGEKVFLECVQDMDHENMFWYRQDPGLGLRLIYFSYDVKMKEKGDIPEGYSVSREKKERFSLILESASTNQTSMYLCASSHRGRGSYEQYFGPGTRLTVT.

This clone turned up a few times. This chain connects TRBV10-3 to TRBJ2-7; 10 bases fit TRBD1. J lost 2 bases, V lost 3 bases, and 1 base had no gene match. The length of the CDR3 is 14 residues. Germline CDR1 and CDR2: ENHRY and SYGVKD. CDR3 region: CAISEGQGAYEQYF. The CDR3 DNA reads as TGTGCCATCAGTGAAGGACAGGGGGCCTACGAGCAGTACTTC.

The chain uses TRBV30 and TRBJ1-3; the D is unclear. This CDR3 is built from 15 residues. The V gene lost 4 bases and the J gene lost 0 bases, with 13 bases spanning the gap. CDR1 is GTSNPN, CDR2 SVGIG, per germline (reference sequence). The DNA of the CDR3 is TGTGCCTGGAACAGTGGGGTCAACTCTGGAAACACCATATATTTT. It encodes CAWNSGVNSGNTIYF.

This CDR3 reads CASSNRFNTGELFF. In nucleotides, the CDR3 is TGTGCCAGCAGCAATAGGTTTAACACCGGGGAGCTGTTTTTT. This sequence joins TRBV7-6 and TRBJ2-2; D gene unclear. Germline loops: CDR1 SGHVS, CDR2 FNYEAQ. The CDR3 covers 14 residues. V was cut by 5 bases and J by 2 bases, with 9 bases left in between.

The chain joins TRBV2 to TRBJ1-1, with a tentative D call TRBD1 (5 bases). The germline V gene encodes CDR1 SNHLY and CDR2 FYNNEI. The CDR3 sequence is 13 residues long. Trimming left V 8 bases short and J 4 bases short, with 14 bases between. The CDR3 sequence is CASGAREGTEAFF. The DNA of the CDR3 is TGTGCCAGCGGCGCCAGGGAAGGCACTGAAGCTTTCTTT.

This clone was seen a handful of times. The J gene is TRBJ1-2, the V gene TRBV28; 9 nucleotides line up with TRBD1. The CDR3 length is 15 residues. Germline V CDR1 and CDR2: MDHEN, SYDVKM. After removal of 8 bases from V and 5 bases from J, the junction contained 12 bases not matched to a gene. CDR3 sequence reads: CASLTTTGGDYGYTF. The CDR3 DNA is TGTGCCAGCCTGACCACCACAGGGGGCGATTATGGCTACACCTTC.